The 24 T cell receptor beta chains given below trace back to one sample, sequenced in a study of blood T cell repertoires in COVID-19. Sequencing used immunoSEQ multiplex PCR; TCRdb keeps in-frame clones, though not all of them. Among approximately 59,000 clones listed, over 65% were seen once. What was sequenced was peripheral blood. These receptors all come from a man between 40 and 49 years old with active COVID-19.

This chain connects TRBV11-2 to TRBJ1-2; D may be TRBD1 (5 bases). Germline CDR1 SGHAT, CDR2 FQNNGV. The CDR3 length is 15 residues. The ends were cut back, 3 bases at V and 4 bases at J, with 15 bases in the middle. The CDR3 nucleotides read TGTGCCAGCAGCTTCCCCTTAGGAGGGGCCTATGGCTACACCTTC. It encodes CASSFPLGGAYGYTF.

This clone was seen a single time. The chain is built from TRBV10-1 and TRBJ2-7; D is perhaps TRBD1 (6 bases). Germline loops: CDR1 WNHNN, CDR2 SYGVQD (reference sequence). CDR3 length: 16 residues. V gave up 4 bases and J gave up 2 bases, with 18 bases separating them. CDR3 DNA: TGCGCCAGCAGTGGGGTGGACAGTACGAACACCTACGAGCAGTACTTC. As protein: CASSGVDSTNTYEQYF.

V gene TRBV9 combines with J gene TRBJ1-3; 7 bases are shared with TRBD1. Trimming at V came to 2 bases and at J to 0 bases, leaving 8 bases not matched to a gene. The CDR3 is 17 amino acids. The germline V gene encodes CDR1 SGDLS and CDR2 YYNGEE. CDR3: CASSVLGTADSGNTIYF. As DNA, the CDR3 is TGTGCCAGCAGCGTCTTAGGGACAGCTGACTCTGGAAACACCATATATTTT.

In nucleotides, the CDR3 is TGCGCCAGCAGCCAAGCCCAGGGAGGCAATTCACCCCTCCACTTT. Residues: CASSQAQGGNSPLHF. The chain links TRBV4-1 to TRBJ1-6; D is perhaps TRBD1 (5 bases). V was cut by 1 base and J by 7 bases, with 11 bases left in between. CDR1 and CDR2 from the germline V gene are MGHRA and YSYEKL. The CDR3 totals 15 residues.

This chain uses TRBV20-1 with TRBJ2-1; a possible D gene is TRBD2 (5 bases). Germline-derived CDR1 and CDR2 are DFQATT and SNEGSKA (reference sequence). This CDR3 has 16 amino acids. The ends were cut back, 3 bases at V and 0 bases at J, with 15 bases in the middle. The CDR3 DNA reads TGCAGTGCTAGTGACCTTACTAGAAGCTCCTACAATGAGCAGTTCTTC. Its protein is CSASDLTRSSYNEQFF.

The V and J genes are TRBV9 and TRBJ1-3; 7 positions agree with TRBD1. Unmatched junction bases numbered 6, after V lost 0 bases and J lost 3 bases. Germline CDR1 reads SGDLS; CDR2 reads YYNGEE. The CDR3 has 16 residues. CDR3 DNA: TGTGCCAGCAGCGTAGTCGGAGGGGGCTATGGAAACACCATATATTTT. It codes for CASSVVGGGYGNTIYF. Full variable domain (remainder filled in from reference TRBV9 and TRBJ1-3): DSGVTQTPKHLITATGQRVTLRCSPRSGDLSVYWYQQSLDQGLQFLIQYYNGEERAKGNILERFSAQQFPDLHSELNLSSLELGDSALYFCASSVVGGGYGNTIYFGEGSWLTVV.

V and J are TRBV4-2 and TRBJ1-4, with 8 nucleotides matching TRBD1. CDR1 is LGHNA and CDR2 is YNFKEQ in the germline V gene. The CDR3 is 13 residues long. Trimming cost V 6 bases and J 6 bases; bases outside gene matches: 3. CDR3 in DNA: TGTGCCAGCAGGCCAGGGGGCTATGAAAAACTGTTTTTT. It yields the protein CASRPGGYEKLFF.

The V call is TRBV19, the J call TRBJ2-6; weak D call: TRBD2 (5 bases). V lost 10 bases to trimming and J lost 0 bases, with 19 bases between them. Germline lookup yields CDR1 LNHDA and CDR2 SQIVND (reference sequence). The CDR3 consists of 17 residues. The DNA for the CDR3 is TGTGCCACCCGGGGAACCCGGGGATTCTCTGGGGCCAACGTCCTGACTTTC. Amino acid sequence: CATRGTRGFSGANVLTF.

The chain recombines TRBV4-1 with TRBJ2-7; a possible D gene is TRBD2 (6 bases). V shed 3 bases and J shed 2 bases, with 14 bases lying between them. The germline CDR1 and CDR2 sequences are MGHRA and YSYEKL. The CDR3 consists of 15 residues. The chain's CDR3 is CASSQNRDSPYEQYF. The CDR3 bases are TGCGCCAGCAGCCAGAACCGGGACTCACCCTACGAGCAGTACTTC.

The sample holds a few counts of this clone. V usage is TRBV5-6 and J usage is TRBJ2-3, with TRBD2 identical over 12 bases. The CDR3 runs 17 residues. Germline loops: CDR1 SGHDT, CDR2 YYEEEE. V was clipped by 4 bases and J by 2 bases; unmatched bases: 8. In DNA, the CDR3 is TGTGCCAGCAGCAGACGACTAGCGGGAGACACCACAGATACGCAGTATTTT. Translation gives CASSRRLAGDTTDTQYF.

The gene calls are TRBV20-1 and TRBJ1-2, with D unresolved. V was cut by 3 bases and J by 0 bases, with 14 bases left in between. The CDR3 extends over 15 amino acids. CDR1 is DFQATT and CDR2 is SNEGSKA in the germline V gene (reference sequence). The CDR3: CSASVVAITNYGYTF. CDR3 sequence (DNA): TGCAGTGCTAGTGTCGTCGCTATTACTAACTATGGCTACACCTTC.

This chain connects TRBV11-2 to TRBJ2-1, with D possibly TRBD2 on 5 matching bases. CDR1 SGHAT and CDR2 FQNNGV come from the germline V gene. The ends were cut back, 5 bases at V and 2 bases at J, with 7 bases in the middle. The CDR3 is 13 residues long. CDR3 protein: CASSPTTYNEQFF. Written as DNA, the CDR3 is TGTGCCAGCAGCCCGACTACCTACAATGAGCAGTTCTTC.

In this sample, this clone turned up many times. This sequence joins TRBV18 and TRBJ1-3, with D possibly matching TRBD1 (5 bases). Germline V gene sequence: CDR1 KGHSH, CDR2 LQKENI. Trimming shortened V by 2 bases and J by 3 bases, and 8 bases separated the two germline ends. The CDR3 length is 14 residues. The chain's CDR3 is CASSPAQGGNTIYF. CDR3 DNA sequence: TGTGCCAGCTCACCAGCCCAGGGTGGAAACACCATATATTTT.

The chain combines TRBV7-9 with TRBJ1-2; the D is unclear. Germline V gene data show CDR1 as SEHNR and CDR2 as FQNEAQ (reference sequence). The CDR3 consists of 11 residues. V was clipped by 5 bases and J by 7 bases, with 8 bases between them. CDR3 bases: TGTGCCAGCAGCCTCGGACTTGGCTACACCTTC. It specifies CASSLGLGYTF.

The chain combines TRBV11-3 with TRBJ2-2, with D possibly TRBD1 on 5 matching bases. Germline V gives CDR1 SGHNT, CDR2 YENEEA. The CDR3 is 15 amino acids. V was pared by 0 bases and J by 4 bases, with 9 bases between. The CDR3 loop is CASSLESGFTGELFF. The CDR3, as DNA: TGTGCCAGCAGCTTAGAATCAGGGTTCACCGGGGAGCTGTTTTTT.

V usage is TRBV27 and J usage is TRBJ1-2; maybe TRBD1 (6 bases). V dropped 4 bases and J dropped 4 bases, with 16 bases sitting between them. The CDR3 extends over 15 amino acids. Germline-derived CDR1 and CDR2 are MNHEY and SMNVEV (reference sequence). As DNA, the CDR3 is TGTGCCAGCAGTTCGCTCCCCACAGGGACCTATGGCTACACCTTC. It codes for CASSSLPTGTYGYTF.

This clone was observed a single time. The rearrangement joins TRBV14 to TRBJ2-7; 14 bases match TRBD2. J was trimmed by 4 bases and V by 2 bases; bases with no gene match: 16. In germline, CDR1 is SGHDN, CDR2 FVKESK. The CDR3 totals 20 residues. The CDR3 protein is CASSQRGGTSGRFRHYEQYF. CDR3 coding DNA: TGTGCCAGCAGCCAAAGAGGTGGGACTAGCGGGAGATTTCGCCATTACGAGCAGTACTTC.

This clone showed up just once. V usage is TRBV19 and J usage is TRBJ2-3, with a tentative D call TRBD1 (6 bases). Germline CDR1 LNHDA, CDR2 SQIVND (reference sequence). V dropped 4 bases and J dropped 0 bases, with 11 bases sitting between them. The CDR3 spans 15 residues. For the CDR3, the DNA is TGTGCCAGTAGTAGCCAGGGGCAAAGCACAGATACGCAGTATTTT. Protein: CASSSQGQSTDTQYF.

The chain couples TRBV27 to TRBJ2-7; TRBD2 is a possible D gene (6 bases). CDR3 length: 14 residues. Germline assignment: CDR1 MNHEY and CDR2 SMNVEV (reference sequence). V was cut by 6 bases and J by 0 bases, with 12 bases left in between. The CDR3 DNA sequence: TGTGCCAGCAGGTTGGGACTTAACTCCTACGAGCAGTACTTC. Encoded protein: CASRLGLNSYEQYF.

The CDR3 region has the DNA TGTGCCAGCAGCGGGACAGGGCCCGTCTATGGCTACACCTTC. It encodes CASSGTGPVYGYTF. The chain couples TRBV7-9 to TRBJ1-2, with TRBD1 matching over 9 bases. V shed 5 bases and J 4 bases; nucleotides not matched to a gene: 5. The CDR3 length is 14 residues. Germline CDR1 and CDR2: SEHNR and FQNEAQ (reference sequence). Based on the CDR3 plus reference TRBV7-9 and TRBJ1-2, the full variable domain is DTGVSQNPRHKITKRGQNVTFRCDPISEHNRLYWYRQTLGQGPEFLTYFQNEAQLEKSRLLSDRFSAERPKGSFSTLEIQRTEQGDSAMYLCASSGTGPVYGYTFGSGTRLTVV.

The V gene is TRBV5-1, the J gene TRBJ2-7, with D perhaps TRBD1 (5 bases). The germline CDR1 and CDR2 sequences are SGHRS and YFSETQ. Deletions cut 0 bases from V and 3 bases from J, with 13 bases between. This CDR3 contains 15 residues. The CDR3 sequence is CASSLVQGKGYEQYF. CDR3 DNA sequence: TGCGCCAGCAGCTTGGTGCAGGGAAAAGGCTACGAGCAGTACTTC.

The chain links TRBV4-2 to TRBJ2-7; D is uncertain. V was pared by 1 base and J by 2 bases, with 15 bases between. In germline, CDR1 is LGHNA, CDR2 YNFKEQ. The CDR3 runs 16 residues. The CDR3 reads CASSQVDKAAAYEQYF. The CDR3 DNA sequence: TGTGCCAGCAGCCAAGTCGATAAGGCGGCGGCCTACGAGCAGTACTTC.

V usage is TRBV6-1 and J usage is TRBJ2-2, with D possibly TRBD2 on 6 matching bases. Germline V gene lookup returns CDR1 MNHNS and CDR2 SASEGT. The ends were cut back, 2 bases at V and 5 bases at J, with 15 bases in the middle. The CDR3 has 16 residues. The DNA of the CDR3 is TGTGCCAGCAGTGAATACGGGGGAGTGACAACCGGGGAGCTGTTTTTT. Its translation: CASSEYGGVTTGELFF.

In nucleotides, the CDR3 is TGTGCCACCAGTGACTCAATGACAGGCCCTAACTATGGCTACACCTTC. This sequence encodes CATSDSMTGPNYGYTF. This chain uses TRBV24-1 with TRBJ1-2; D possibly corresponds to TRBD1 (6 bases). Germline CDR1 and CDR2: KGHDR and SFDVKD. The CDR3 length is 16 residues. V lost 4 bases to trimming and J lost 0 bases, with 14 bases between them.